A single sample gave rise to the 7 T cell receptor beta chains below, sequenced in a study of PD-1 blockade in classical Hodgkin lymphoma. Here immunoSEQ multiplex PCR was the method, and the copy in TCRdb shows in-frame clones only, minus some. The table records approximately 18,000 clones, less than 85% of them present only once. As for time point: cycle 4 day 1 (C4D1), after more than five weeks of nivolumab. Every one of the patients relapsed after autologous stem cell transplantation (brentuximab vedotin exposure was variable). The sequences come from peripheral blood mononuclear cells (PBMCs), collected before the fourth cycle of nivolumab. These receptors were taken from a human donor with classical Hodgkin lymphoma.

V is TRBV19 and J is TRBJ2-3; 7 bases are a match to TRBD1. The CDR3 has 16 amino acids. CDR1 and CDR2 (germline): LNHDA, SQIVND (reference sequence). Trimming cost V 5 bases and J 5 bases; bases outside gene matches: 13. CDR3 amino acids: CASSHEQGFFEDTQYF. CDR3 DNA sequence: TGTGCCAGTAGTCATGAACAGGGGTTTTTTGAAGATACGCAGTATTTT.

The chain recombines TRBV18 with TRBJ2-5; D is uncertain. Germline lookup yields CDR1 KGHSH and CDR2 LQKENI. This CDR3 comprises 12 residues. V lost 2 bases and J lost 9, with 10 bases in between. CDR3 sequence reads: CASSPDRESQYF. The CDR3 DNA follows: TGTGCCAGCTCACCAGACCGAGAATCCCAGTACTTC.

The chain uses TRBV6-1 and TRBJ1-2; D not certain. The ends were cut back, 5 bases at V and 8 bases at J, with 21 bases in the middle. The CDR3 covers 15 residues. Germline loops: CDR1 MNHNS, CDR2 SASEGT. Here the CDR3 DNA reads TGTGCCAGCAGTCGGACCCAAAGTGGAAGAAGCGGCTACACCTTC. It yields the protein CASSRTQSGRSGYTF.

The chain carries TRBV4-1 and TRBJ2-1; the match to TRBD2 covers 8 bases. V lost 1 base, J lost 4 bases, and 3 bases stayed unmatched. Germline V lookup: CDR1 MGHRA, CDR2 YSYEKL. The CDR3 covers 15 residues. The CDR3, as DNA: TGCGCCAGCAGCCAAGTAGCGGGACCTTACAATGAGCAGTTCTTC. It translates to CASSQVAGPYNEQFF.

CDR3 coding DNA: TGTGCCTGGAGTGTACGTGGAAACACCATATATTTT. As protein: CAWSVRGNTIYF. The chain recombines TRBV30 with TRBJ1-3; D gene uncertain. In germline, CDR1 is GTSNPN, CDR2 SVGIG (reference sequence). CDR3 length equals 12 residues. Trimming took off 0 bases at V and 3 bases at J, with 3 bases between the two ends.

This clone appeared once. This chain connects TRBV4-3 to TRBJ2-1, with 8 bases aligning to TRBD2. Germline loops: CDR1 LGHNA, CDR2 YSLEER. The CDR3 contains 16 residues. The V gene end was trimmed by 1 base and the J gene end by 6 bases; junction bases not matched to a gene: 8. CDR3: CASSQGETSVSNEQFF. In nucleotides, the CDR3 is TGCGCCAGCAGCCAAGGGGAGACTAGCGTATCCAATGAGCAGTTCTTC.

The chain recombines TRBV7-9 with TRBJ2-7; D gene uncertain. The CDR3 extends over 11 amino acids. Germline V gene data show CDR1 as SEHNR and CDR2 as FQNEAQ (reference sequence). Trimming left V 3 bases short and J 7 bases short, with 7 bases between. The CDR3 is CASSLEKEQYF. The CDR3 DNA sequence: TGTGCCAGCAGCTTGGAGAAAGAGCAGTACTTC.